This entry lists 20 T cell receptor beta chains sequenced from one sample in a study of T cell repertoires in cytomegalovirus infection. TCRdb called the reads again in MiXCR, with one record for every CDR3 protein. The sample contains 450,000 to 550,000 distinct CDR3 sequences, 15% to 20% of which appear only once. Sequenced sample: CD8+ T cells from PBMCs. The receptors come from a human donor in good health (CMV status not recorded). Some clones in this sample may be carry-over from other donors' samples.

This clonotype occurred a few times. The CDR3 protein is CATSEGGLNTEAFF. DNA of the CDR3: TGTGCCACCAGTGAGGGTGGGTTGAACACTGAAGCTTTCTTT. The rearrangement uses TRBV24-1 and TRBJ1-1; D is undetermined. V lost 4 bases, J lost 0 bases, and 8 bases lay in between. Germline V gene data show CDR1 as KGHDR and CDR2 as SFDVKD. The CDR3 has 14 amino acids.

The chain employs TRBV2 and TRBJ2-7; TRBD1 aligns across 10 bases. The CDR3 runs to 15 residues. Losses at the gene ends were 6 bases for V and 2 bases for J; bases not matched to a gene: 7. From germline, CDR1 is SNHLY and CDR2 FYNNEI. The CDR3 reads CASSQGQGVAYEQYF. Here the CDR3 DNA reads TGTGCCAGCAGCCAAGGACAGGGGGTCGCCTACGAGCAGTACTTC.

CDR3 amino acids: CSAEYGGQGFHEQYF. CDR3 DNA: TGCAGTGCAGAATACGGGGGACAGGGATTCCACGAGCAGTACTTC. This rearrangement joins TRBV20-1 to TRBJ2-7, with 9 bases matching TRBD1. The V and J ends lost 6 bases and 5 bases, in that order; junction bases with no gene match: 14. This CDR3 spans 15 amino acids. From germline, CDR1 is DFQATT and CDR2 SNEGSKA (reference sequence).

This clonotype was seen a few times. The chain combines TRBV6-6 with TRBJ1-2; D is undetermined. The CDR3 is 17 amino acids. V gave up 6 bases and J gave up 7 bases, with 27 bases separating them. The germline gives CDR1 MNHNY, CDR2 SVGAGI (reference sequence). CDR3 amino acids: CASRDGPWGWEAGGYTF. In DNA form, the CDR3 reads TGTGCCAGCAGGGATGGCCCGTGGGGTTGGGAAGCTGGTGGCTACACCTTC.

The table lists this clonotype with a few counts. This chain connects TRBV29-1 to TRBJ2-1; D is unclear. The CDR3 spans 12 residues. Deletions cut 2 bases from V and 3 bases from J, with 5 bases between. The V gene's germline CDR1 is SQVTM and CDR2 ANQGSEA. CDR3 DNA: TGCAGCGTTGAACCCCGCTACAATGAGCAGTTCTTC. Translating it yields CSVEPRYNEQFF.

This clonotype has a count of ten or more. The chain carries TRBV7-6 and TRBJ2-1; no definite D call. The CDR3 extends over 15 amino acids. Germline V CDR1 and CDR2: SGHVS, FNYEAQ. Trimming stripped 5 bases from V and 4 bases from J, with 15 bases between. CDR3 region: CASSLAEASYNEQFF. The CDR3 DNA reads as TGTGCCAGCAGCCTCGCCGAGGCTAGTTACAATGAGCAGTTCTTC.

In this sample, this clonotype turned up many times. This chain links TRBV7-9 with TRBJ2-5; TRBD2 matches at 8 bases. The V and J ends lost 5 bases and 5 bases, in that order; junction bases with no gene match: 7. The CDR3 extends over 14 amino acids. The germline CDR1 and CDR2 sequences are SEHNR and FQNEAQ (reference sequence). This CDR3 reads CASSPSGTRETQYF. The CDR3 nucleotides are TGTGCCAGCAGCCCATCCGGGACTAGGGAGACCCAGTACTTC.

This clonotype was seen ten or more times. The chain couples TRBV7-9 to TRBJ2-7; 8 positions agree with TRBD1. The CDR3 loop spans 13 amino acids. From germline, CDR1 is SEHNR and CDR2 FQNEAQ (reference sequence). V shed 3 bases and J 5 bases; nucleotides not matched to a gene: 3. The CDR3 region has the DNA TGTGCCAGCAGCTTGACAGGGGCTAACGAGCAGTACTTC. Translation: CASSLTGANEQYF. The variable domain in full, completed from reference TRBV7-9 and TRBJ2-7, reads DTGVSQNPRHKITKRGQNVTFRCDPISEHNRLYWYRQTLGQGPEFLTYFQNEAQLEKSRLLSDRFSAERPKGSFSTLEIQRTEQGDSAMYLCASSLTGANEQYFGPGTRLTVT.

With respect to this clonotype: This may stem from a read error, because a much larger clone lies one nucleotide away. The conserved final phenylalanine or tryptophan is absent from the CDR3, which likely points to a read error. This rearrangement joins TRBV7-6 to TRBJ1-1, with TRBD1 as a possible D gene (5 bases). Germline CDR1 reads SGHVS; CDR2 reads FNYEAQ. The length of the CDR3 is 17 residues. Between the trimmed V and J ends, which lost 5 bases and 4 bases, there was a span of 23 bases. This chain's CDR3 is CASSASSGRAGGTEAFL. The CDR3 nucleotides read TGTGCCAGCAGCGCATCGTCGGGCAGGGCAGGAGGCACTGAAGCTTTCTTA.

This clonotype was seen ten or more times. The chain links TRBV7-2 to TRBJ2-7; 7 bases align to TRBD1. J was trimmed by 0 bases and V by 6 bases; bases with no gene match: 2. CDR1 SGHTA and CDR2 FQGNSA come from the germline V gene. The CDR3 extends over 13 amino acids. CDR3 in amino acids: CASSGDSSYEQYF. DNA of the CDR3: TGTGCCAGCAGTGGGGACAGCTCCTACGAGCAGTACTTC.

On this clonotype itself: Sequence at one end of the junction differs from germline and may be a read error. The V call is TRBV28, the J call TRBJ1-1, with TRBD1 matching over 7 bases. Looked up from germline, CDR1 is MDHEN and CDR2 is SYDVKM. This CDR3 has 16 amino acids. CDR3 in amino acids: CASSLLSEGQLTESFF. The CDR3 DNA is TGTGCAAGCAGTTTATTATCCGAGGGACAGCTAACTGAATCTTTCTTT.

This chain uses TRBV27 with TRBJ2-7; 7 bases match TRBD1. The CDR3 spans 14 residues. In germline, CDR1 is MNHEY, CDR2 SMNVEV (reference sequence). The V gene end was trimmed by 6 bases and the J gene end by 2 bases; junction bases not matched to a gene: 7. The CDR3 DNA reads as TGTGCCAGCAGATTTAGCAGGGGGACCTACGAGCAGTACTTC. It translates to CASRFSRGTYEQYF.

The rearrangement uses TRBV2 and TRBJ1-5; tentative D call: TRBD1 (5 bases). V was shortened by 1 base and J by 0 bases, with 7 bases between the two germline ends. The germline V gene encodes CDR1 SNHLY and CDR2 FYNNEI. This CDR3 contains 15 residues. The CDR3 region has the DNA TGTGCCAGCAGTGAAGGACAGTATAGCAATCAGCCCCAGCATTTT. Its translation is CASSEGQYSNQPQHF.

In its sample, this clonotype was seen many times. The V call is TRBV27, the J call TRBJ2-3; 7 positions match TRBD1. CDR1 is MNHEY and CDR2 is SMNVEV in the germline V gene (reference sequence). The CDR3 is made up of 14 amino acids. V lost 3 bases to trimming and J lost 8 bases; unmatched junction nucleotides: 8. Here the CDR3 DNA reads TGTGCCAGCAGTTTGTACAGGGGTGAAGCTACGCAGTATTTT. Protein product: CASSLYRGEATQYF.

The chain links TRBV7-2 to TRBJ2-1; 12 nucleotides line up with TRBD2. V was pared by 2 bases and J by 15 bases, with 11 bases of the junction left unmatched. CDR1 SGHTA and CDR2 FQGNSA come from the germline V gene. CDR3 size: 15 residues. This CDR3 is CASSLNGLAGSRPFF. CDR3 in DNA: TGTGCCAGCAGCTTAAACGGACTAGCGGGGTCCCGCCCGTTCTTC.

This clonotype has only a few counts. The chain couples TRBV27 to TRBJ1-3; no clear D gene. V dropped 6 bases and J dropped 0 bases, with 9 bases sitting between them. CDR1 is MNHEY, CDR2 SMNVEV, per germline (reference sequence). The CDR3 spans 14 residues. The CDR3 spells CASSLRSSGNTIYF. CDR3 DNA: TGTGCCAGCAGCTTAAGGTCCTCTGGAAACACCATATATTTT.

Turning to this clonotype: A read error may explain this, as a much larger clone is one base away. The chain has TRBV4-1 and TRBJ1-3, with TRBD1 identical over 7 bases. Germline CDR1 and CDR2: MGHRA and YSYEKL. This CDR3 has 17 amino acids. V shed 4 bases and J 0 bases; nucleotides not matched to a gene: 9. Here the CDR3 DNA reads TGCGCCAGCAGCCGTCCCGGGACAGAGTTCTCTGGAAACACCATATATTTT. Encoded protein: CASSRPGTEFSGNTIYF.

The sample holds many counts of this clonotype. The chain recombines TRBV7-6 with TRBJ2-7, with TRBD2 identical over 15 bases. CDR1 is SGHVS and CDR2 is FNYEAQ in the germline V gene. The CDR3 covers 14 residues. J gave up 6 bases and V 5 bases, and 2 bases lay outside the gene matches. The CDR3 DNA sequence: TGTGCCAGCAGCCGGACTAGCGGGAGGGCCGAGCAGTACTTC. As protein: CASSRTSGRAEQYF.

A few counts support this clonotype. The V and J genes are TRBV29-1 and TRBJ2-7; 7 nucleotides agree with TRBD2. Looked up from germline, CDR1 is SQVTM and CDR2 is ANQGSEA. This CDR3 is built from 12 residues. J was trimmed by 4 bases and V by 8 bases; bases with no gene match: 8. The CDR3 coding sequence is TGCAGCTACTCGGGGGGTGATTACGAGCAGTACTTC. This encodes CSYSGGDYEQYF.

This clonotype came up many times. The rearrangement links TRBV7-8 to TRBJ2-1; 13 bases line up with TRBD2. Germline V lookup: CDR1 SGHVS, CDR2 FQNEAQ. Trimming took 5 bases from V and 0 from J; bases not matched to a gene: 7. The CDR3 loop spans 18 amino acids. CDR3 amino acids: CASSLGLAGSISYNEQFF. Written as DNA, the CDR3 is TGTGCCAGCAGCCTGGGACTAGCGGGGTCGATCTCCTACAATGAGCAGTTCTTC.